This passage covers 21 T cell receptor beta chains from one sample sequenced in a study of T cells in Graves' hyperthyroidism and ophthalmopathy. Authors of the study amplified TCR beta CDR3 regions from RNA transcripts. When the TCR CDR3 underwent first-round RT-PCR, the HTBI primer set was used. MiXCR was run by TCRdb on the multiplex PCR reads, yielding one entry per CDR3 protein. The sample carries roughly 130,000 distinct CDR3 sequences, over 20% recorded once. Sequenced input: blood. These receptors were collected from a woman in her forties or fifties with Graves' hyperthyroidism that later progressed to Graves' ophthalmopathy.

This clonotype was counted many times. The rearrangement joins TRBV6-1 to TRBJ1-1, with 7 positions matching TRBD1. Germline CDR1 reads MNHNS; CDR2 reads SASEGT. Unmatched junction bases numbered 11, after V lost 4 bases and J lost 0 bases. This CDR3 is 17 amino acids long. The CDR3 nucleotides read TGTGCCAGCAGTGTCCAGGGGGTAGGGAACATGAACACTGAAGCTTTCTTT. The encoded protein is CASSVQGVGNMNTEAFF.

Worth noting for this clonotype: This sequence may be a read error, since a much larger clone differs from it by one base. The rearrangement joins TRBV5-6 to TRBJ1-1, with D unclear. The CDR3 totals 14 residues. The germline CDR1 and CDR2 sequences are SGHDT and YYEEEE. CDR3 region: CTSSPVGPNTEAFF. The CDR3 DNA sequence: TGTACCAGCAGCCCCGTCGGGCCGAACACTGAAGCTTTCTTT. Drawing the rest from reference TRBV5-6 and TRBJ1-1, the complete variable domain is DAGVTQSPTHLIKTRGQQVTLRCSPKSGHDTVSWYQQALGQGPQFIFQYYEEEERQRGNFPDRFSGHQFPNYSSELNVNALLLGDSALYLCTSSPVGPNTEAFFGQGTRLTVV.

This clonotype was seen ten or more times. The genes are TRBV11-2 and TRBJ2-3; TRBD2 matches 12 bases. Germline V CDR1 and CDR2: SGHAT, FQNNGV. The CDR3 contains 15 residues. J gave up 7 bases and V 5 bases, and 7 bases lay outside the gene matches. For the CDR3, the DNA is TGTGCCAGCAGCCCCCCTAGCGGGAGGGCAAATACGCAGTATTTT. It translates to CASSPPSGRANTQYF.

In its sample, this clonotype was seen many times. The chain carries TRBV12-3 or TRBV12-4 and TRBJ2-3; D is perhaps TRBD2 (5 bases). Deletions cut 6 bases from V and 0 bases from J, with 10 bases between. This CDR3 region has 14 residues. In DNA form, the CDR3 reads TGTGCCAGCAGCGTAACTAGAAGCACAGATACGCAGTATTTT. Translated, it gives CASSVTRSTDTQYF.

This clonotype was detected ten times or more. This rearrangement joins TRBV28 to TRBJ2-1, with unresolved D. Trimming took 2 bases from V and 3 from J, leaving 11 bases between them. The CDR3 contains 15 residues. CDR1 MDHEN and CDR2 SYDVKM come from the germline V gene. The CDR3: CASSLDAIGYNEQFF. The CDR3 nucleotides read TGTGCCAGCAGTTTAGACGCAATCGGCTACAATGAGCAGTTCTTC.

CDR3 amino acids: CASSRGQGRLNTEAFF. CDR3 DNA sequence: TGTGCCAGCTCACGGGGACAGGGTAGATTGAACACTGAAGCTTTCTTT. The rearrangement links TRBV18 to TRBJ1-1, with TRBD1 matching over 9 bases. The germline V gene encodes CDR1 KGHSH and CDR2 LQKENI. Trimming cost V 4 bases and J 0 bases; bases outside gene matches: 6. The CDR3 has 16 residues.

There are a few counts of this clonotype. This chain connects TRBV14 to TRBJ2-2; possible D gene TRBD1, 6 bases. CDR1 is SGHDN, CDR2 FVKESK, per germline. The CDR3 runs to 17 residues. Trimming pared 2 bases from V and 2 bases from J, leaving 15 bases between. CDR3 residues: CASSQWGQAFNTGELFF. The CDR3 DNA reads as TGTGCCAGCAGCCAATGGGGACAAGCCTTTAACACCGGGGAGCTGTTTTTT.

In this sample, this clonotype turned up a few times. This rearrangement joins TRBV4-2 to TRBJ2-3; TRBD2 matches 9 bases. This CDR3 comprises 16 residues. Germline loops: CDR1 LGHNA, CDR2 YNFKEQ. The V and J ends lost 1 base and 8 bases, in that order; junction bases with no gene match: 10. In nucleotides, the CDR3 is TGTGCCAGCAGCCAAGTCCGGCTAGCGGGACCTTCTACGCAGTATTTT. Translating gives CASSQVRLAGPSTQYF.

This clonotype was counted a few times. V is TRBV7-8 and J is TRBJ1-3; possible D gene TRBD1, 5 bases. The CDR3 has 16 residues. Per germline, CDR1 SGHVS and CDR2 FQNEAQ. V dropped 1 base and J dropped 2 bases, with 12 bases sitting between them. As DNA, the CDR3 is TGTGCCAGCAGCTTAGACGTGGGGGGACCTGGAAACACCATATATTTT. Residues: CASSLDVGGPGNTIYF.

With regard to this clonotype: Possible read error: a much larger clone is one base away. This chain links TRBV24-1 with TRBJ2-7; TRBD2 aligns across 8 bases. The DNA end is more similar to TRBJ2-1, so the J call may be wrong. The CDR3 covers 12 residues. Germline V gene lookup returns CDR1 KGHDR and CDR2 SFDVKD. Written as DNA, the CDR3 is TGTGCCACCAGTCGGGGGGGATACGAGCAGTTCTTC. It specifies CATSRGGYEQFF.

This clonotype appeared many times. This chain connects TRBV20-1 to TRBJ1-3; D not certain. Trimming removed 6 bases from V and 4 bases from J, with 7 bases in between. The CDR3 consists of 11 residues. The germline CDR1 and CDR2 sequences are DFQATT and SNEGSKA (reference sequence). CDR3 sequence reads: CSAQTGNTIYF. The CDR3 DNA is TGCAGTGCCCAGACAGGAAACACCATATATTTT.

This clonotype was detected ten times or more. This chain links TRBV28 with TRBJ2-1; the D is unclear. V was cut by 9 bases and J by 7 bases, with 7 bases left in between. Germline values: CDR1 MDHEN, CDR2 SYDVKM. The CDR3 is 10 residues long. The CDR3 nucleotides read TGTGCCAGTTACTCAAATGAGCAGTTCTTC. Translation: CASYSNEQFF.

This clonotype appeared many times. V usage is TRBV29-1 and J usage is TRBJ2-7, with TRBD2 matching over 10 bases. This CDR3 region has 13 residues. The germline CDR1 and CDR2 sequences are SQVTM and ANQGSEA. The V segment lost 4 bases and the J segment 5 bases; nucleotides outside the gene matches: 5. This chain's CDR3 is CSVGLAGGHEQYF. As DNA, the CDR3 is TGCAGCGTTGGCTTAGCGGGAGGCCACGAGCAGTACTTC.

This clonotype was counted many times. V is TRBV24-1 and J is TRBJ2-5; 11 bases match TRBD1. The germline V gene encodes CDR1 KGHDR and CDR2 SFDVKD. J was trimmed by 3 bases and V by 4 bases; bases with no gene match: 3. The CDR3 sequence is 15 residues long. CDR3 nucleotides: TGTGCCACCAGTGACCGGACAGGGGGCGAAGAGACCCAGTACTTC. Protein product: CATSDRTGGEETQYF.

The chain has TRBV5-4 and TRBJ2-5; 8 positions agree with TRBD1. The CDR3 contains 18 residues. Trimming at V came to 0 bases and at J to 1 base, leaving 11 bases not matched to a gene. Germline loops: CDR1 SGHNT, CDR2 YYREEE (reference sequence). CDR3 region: CASSLGAGGRRGQETQYF. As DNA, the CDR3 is TGTGCCAGCAGCTTGGGGGCAGGGGGCAGGCGGGGCCAAGAGACCCAGTACTTC.

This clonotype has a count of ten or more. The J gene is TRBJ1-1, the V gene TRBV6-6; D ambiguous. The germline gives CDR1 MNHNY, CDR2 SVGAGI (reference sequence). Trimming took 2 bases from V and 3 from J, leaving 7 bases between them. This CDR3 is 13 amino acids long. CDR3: CASSYGTDTEAFF. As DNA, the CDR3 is TGTGCCAGCAGTTACGGCACCGACACTGAAGCTTTCTTT.

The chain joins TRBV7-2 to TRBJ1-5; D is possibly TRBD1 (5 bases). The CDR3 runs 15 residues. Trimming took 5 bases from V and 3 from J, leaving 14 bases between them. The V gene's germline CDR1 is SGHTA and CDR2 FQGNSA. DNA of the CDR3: TGTGCCAGCAGCCAGACCGGGACCGACAATCAGCCCCAGCATTTT. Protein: CASSQTGTDNQPQHF.

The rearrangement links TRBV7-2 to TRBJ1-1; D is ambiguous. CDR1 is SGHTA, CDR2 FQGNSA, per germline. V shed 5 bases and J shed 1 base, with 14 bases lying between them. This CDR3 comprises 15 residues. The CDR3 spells CASSPHLLRNTEAFF. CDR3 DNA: TGTGCCAGCAGCCCCCACTTGTTGCGGAACACTGAAGCTTTCTTT.

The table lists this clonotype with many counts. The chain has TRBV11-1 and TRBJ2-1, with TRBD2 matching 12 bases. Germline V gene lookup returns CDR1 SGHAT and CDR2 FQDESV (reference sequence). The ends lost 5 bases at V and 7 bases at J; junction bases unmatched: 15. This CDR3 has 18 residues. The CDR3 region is CASSPPRLAGGPGNEQFF. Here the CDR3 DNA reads TGTGCCAGCAGCCCCCCTCGGCTAGCGGGAGGGCCTGGGAATGAGCAGTTCTTC.

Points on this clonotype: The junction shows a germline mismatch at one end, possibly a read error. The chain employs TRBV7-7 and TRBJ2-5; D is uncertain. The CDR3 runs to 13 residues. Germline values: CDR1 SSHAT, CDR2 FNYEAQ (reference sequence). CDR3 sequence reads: CASSKGMAETQYF. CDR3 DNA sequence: TGTGCTAGCAGCAAGGGTATGGCTGAGACCCAGTACTTC.

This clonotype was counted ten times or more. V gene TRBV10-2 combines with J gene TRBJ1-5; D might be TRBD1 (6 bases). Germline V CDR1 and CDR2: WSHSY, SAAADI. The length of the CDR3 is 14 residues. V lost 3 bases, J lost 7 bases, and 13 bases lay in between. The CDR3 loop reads CASSDQGQAQPQHF. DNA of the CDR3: TGCGCCAGCAGTGATCAGGGGCAGGCGCAGCCCCAGCATTTT.